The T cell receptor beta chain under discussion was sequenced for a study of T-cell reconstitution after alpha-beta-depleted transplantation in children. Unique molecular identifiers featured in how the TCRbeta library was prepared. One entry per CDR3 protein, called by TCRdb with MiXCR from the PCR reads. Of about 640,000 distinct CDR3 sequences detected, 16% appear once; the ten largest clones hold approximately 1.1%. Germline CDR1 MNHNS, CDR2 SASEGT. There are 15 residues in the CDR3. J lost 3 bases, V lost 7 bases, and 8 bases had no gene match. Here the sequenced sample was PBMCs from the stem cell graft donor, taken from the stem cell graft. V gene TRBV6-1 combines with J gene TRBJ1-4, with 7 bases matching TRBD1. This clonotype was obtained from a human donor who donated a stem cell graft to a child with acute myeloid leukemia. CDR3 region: CASIPRGRANEKLFF. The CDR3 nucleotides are TGTGCCAGCATCCCGAGGGGGCGAGCTAATGAAAAACTGTTTTTT.